The T cell receptor beta chain under discussion was sequenced for a study of identical twins. V shed 11 bases and J shed 6 bases, with 17 bases lying between them. This CDR3 spans 12 amino acids. CDR1 is MNHEY and CDR2 is SVGEGT in the germline V gene. TCRdb re-called the 5' RACE reads through MiXCR, storing one row per CDR3 protein. Of a few hundred thousand distinct CDR3 sequences listed, 13% to 15% were seen once; the top ten hold approximately 1%. This clonotype has only a few counts. Its antigen remains unknown. Findings and limits, study-wide: For cord blood, abundant beta clonotypes had fewer insertions, unlike memory repertoires, which showed none. For out-of-frame beta sequences, excess twin sharing was weaker.

The same sample was also used in a study of yellow fever vaccine responses in identical twins.

Sequenced: CD4+ T cells sorted from blood. This receptor was identified in a woman in her late teens or twenties in good health. The chain links TRBV6-2 or TRBV6-3 to TRBJ2-7; possible D gene TRBD1, 7 bases. CDR3 amino acids: CAAPAGGSEQYF. CDR3 coding DNA: TGTGCCGCCCCCGCAGGGGGGAGCGAGCAGTACTTC.